The TCR beta chain described here comes from a study of T cell repertoires in cytomegalovirus infection. Overall study findings and caveats: HLA-C-restricted TCR beta clonotypes specific for CMV led the ex vivo response.

A few counts support this clonotype. The antigen remains undetermined. This CDR3 contains 12 residues. Looked up from germline, CDR1 is SGHAT and CDR2 is FQDESV (reference sequence). The ends were cut back, 2 bases at V and 5 bases at J, with 6 bases in the middle. TCRdb ran MiXCR on the reads and lists one entry per CDR3 protein. This sample has about 470,000 distinct CDR3 sequences; under 45% occur once, and the top ten carry around 44%. The TCR comes from a human donor in good health (CMV status not recorded). Some clones in this sample may be carry-over from other donors' samples. This chain uses TRBV11-1 with TRBJ2-5; D remains unclear. The sequencing used cultured PBMCs, collected from culture after CMV antigen stimulation. CDR3 in amino acids: CASSLSHETQYF. In nucleotides, the CDR3 is TGTGCCAGCAGCTTATCCCACGAGACCCAGTACTTC.